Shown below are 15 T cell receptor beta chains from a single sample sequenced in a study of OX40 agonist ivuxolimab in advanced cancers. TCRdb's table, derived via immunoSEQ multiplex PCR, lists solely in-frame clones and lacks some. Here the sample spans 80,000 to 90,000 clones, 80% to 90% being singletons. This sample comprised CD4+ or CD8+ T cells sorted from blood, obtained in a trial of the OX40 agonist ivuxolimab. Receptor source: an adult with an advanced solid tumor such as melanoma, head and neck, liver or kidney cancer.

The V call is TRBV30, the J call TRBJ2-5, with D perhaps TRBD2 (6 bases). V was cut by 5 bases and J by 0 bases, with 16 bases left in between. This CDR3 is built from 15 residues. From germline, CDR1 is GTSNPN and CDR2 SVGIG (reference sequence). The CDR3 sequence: CAWSAGLMYQETQYF. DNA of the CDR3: TGTGCCTGGTCGGCGGGGCTGATGTACCAAGAGACCCAGTACTTC.

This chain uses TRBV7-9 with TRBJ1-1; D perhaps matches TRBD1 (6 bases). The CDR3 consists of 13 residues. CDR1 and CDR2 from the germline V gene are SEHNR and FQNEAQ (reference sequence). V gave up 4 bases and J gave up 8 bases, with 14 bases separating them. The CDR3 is CASSSPRGREAFF. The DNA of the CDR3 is TGTGCCAGCAGCTCCCCCAGGGGCAGGGAAGCTTTCTTT.

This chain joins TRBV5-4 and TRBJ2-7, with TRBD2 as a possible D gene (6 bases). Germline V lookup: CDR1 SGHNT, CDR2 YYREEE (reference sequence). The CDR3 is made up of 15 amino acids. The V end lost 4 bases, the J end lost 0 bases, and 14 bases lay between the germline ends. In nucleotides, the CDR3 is TGTGCCAGCAGCGTAAGCGGGTTAAGCTCCTACGAGCAGTACTTC. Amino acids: CASSVSGLSSYEQYF.

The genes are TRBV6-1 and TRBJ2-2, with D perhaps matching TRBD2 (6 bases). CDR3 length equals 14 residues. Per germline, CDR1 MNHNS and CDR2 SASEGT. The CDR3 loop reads CAGRRQENTGELFF. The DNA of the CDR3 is TGTGCGGGGAGGAGGCAGGAGAACACCGGGGAGCTGTTTTTT.

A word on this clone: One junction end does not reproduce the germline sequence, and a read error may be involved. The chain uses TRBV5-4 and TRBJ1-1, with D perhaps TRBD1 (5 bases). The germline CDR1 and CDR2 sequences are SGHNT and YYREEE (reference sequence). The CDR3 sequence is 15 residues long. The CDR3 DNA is TGCGCCAGCAGCCAAAATCTCAGGGTGAACACTGAAGCTTTCTTT. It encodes CASSQNLRVNTEAFF.

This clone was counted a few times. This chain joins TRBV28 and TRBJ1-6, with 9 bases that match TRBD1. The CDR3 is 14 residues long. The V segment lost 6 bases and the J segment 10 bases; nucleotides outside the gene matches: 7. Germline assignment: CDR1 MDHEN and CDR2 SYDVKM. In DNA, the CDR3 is TGTGCCAGCAGAGCCGGGACAGGGAACTCACCCCTCCACTTT. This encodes CASRAGTGNSPLHF.

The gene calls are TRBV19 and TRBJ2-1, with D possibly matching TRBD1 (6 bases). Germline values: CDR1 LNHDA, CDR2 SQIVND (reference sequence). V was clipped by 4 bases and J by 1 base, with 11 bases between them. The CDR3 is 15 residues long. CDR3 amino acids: CASSTLGQSYNEQFF. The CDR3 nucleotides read TGTGCCAGTAGTACCCTTGGACAGTCCTACAATGAGCAGTTCTTC.

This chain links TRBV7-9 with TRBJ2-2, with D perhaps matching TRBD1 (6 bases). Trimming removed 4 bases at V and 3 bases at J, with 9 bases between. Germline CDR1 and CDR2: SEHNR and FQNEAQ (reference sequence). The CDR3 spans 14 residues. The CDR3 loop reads CASSWDTYTGELFF. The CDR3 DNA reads TGTGCCAGCAGCTGGGACACTTACACCGGGGAGCTGTTTTTT.

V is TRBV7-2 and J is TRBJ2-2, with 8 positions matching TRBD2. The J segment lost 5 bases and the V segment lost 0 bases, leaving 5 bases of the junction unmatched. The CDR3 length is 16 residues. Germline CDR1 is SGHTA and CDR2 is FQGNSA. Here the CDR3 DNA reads TGTGCCAGCAGCTTAGCGATGGGACTAGGGACCGGGGAGCTGTTTTTT. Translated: CASSLAMGLGTGELFF.

CDR3 region: CASSLTGQGIGYGYTF. The CDR3 nucleotides are TGTGCCAGCAGTCTCACGGGACAGGGGATAGGCTATGGCTACACCTTC. The rearrangement uses TRBV28 and TRBJ1-2, with TRBD1 matching 10 bases. Trimming cost V 5 bases and J 4 bases; bases outside gene matches: 10. The CDR3 is 16 residues long. Germline V CDR1 and CDR2: MDHEN, SYDVKM.

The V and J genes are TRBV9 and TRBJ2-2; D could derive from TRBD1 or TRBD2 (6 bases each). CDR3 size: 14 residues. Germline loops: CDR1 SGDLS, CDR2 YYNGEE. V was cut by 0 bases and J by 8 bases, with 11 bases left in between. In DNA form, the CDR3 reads TGTGCCAGCAGCGTAGAGGGGGGCCAGGGGGAGCTGTTTTTT. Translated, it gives CASSVEGGQGELFF. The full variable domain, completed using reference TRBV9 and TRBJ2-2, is DSGVTQTPKHLITATGQRVTLRCSPRSGDLSVYWYQQSLDQGLQFLIQYYNGEERAKGNILERFSAQQFPDLHSELNLSSLELGDSALYFCASSVEGGQGELFFGEGSRLTVL.

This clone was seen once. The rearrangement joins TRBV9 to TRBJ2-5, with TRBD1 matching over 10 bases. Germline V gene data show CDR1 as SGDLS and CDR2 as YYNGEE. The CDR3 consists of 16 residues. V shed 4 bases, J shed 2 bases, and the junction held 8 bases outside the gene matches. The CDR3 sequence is CASSPKQGQGQETQYF. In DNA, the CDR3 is TGTGCCAGCAGCCCAAAACAGGGACAGGGGCAAGAGACCCAGTACTTC.

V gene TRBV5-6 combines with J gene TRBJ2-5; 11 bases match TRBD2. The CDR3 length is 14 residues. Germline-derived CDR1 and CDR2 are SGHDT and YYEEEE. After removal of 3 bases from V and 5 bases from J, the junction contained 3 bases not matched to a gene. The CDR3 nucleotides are TGTGCCAGCAGCTGGGGGACTAGCGGCGAGACCCAGTACTTC. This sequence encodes CASSWGTSGETQYF. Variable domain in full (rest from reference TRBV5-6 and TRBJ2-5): DAGVTQSPTHLIKTRGQQVTLRCSPKSGHDTVSWYQQALGQGPQFIFQYYEEEERQRGNFPDRFSGHQFPNYSSELNVNALLLGDSALYLCASSWGTSGETQYFGPGTRLLVL.

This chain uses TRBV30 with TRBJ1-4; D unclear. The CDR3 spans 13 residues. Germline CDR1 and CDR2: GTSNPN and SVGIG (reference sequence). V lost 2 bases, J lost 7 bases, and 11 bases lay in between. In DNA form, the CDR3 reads TGTGCCTGGAGTAACGGGTTTACTGAAAAACTGTTTTTT. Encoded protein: CAWSNGFTEKLFF.

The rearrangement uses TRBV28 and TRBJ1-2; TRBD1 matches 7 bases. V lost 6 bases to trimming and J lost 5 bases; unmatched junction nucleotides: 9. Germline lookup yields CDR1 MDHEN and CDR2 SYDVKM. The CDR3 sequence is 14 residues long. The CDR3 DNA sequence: TGTGCCAGCAGGACCACCGGGACAGATTATGGCTACACCTTC. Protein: CASRTTGTDYGYTF.